The 17 T cell receptor beta chains presented below share a single source sample, sequenced in a study of T cell repertoires in cytomegalovirus infection. TCRdb redid the calling of the reads with MiXCR, one entry per CDR3 protein. The sample has about 360,000 distinct CDR3 sequences; 15% to 20% are singletons. The sequenced sample consisted of PBMCs. These receptors came from a human donor in good health (CMV status not recorded). Some clones in this sample may be carry-over from other donors' samples.

The table lists this clonotype with many counts. The chain employs TRBV7-2 and TRBJ2-3, with D perhaps being TRBD1 or TRBD2 (5 bases each). Between the trimmed V and J ends, which lost 3 bases and 3 bases, there was a span of 16 bases. The CDR3 is 16 residues long. Germline V lookup: CDR1 SGHTA, CDR2 FQGNSA. CDR3 residues: CASSFLGASETDTQYF. As DNA, the CDR3 is TGTGCCAGCAGCTTTCTCGGGGCTTCCGAGACAGATACGCAGTATTTT.

The CDR3 coding sequence is TGTGCCAGCAGGTCCAGGGCATCAGATACGCAGTATTTT. It translates to CASRSRASDTQYF. V is TRBV7-2 and J is TRBJ2-3, with D possibly being TRBD1 (5 bases). Germline V lookup: CDR1 SGHTA, CDR2 FQGNSA. Trimming removed 6 bases at V and 4 bases at J, with 11 bases between. The CDR3 spans 13 residues.

This clonotype occurred a few times. CDR3 in DNA: TGTGCCATCAGTGAGTATGGTGGTGCAGATACGCAGTATTTT. Its protein is CAISEYGGADTQYF. This chain uses TRBV10-3 with TRBJ2-3; D is uncertain. V lost 1 base and J lost 4, with 9 bases in between. Germline V gene lookup returns CDR1 ENHRY and CDR2 SYGVKD. The CDR3 has 14 residues.

This clonotype was seen many times. The chain is built from TRBV7-2 and TRBJ2-3; 8 bases align to TRBD2. The germline CDR1 and CDR2 sequences are SGHTA and FQGNSA. The length of the CDR3 is 17 residues. Germline trimming cut 1 base from V and 4 bases from J; bases unmatched to any gene: 10. The CDR3 nucleotides read TGTGCCAGCAGCTTAGAAGGTTGGCTAGCGGGCTCAGATACGCAGTATTTT. Translation: CASSLEGWLAGSDTQYF.

V gene TRBV20-1 combines with J gene TRBJ2-3, with 9 bases identical to TRBD2. The length of the CDR3 is 15 residues. With 1 base clipped from V and 6 bases from J, the junction kept 8 bases outside the gene matches. Germline V lookup: CDR1 DFQATT, CDR2 SNEGSKA (reference sequence). The CDR3 coding sequence is TGCAGTGCTAGAGTACGGCGGGAGGGCCGGGATACGCAGTATTTT. Its protein product is CSARVRREGRDTQYF.

J is TRBJ2-1 and V is TRBV4-1, with 7 bases fitting TRBD2. Germline values: CDR1 MGHRA, CDR2 YSYEKL. J was trimmed by 4 bases and V by 0 bases; bases with no gene match: 6. This CDR3 has 16 amino acids. The CDR3 coding sequence is TGCGCCAGCAGCCAAGATCGGCGGGAGTCGTACAATGAGCAGTTCTTC. Translated: CASSQDRRESYNEQFF.

This clonotype was seen only a few times. The chain carries TRBV7-9 and TRBJ1-1, with D possibly matching TRBD1 (5 bases). Germline CDR1 reads SEHNR; CDR2 reads FQNEAQ (reference sequence). The length of the CDR3 is 14 residues. Trimming took off 5 bases at V and 10 bases at J, with 20 bases between the two ends. The CDR3 region has the DNA TGTGCCAGCAGCGAACGGGACGTAAAAGCAGGAGCTTTCTTT. It encodes CASSERDVKAGAFF.

This chain uses TRBV12-3 or TRBV12-4 with TRBJ2-3; D remains ambiguous. The CDR3 totals 14 residues. V shed 6 bases and J shed 0 bases, with 10 bases lying between them. The CDR3 DNA follows: TGTGCCAGCAGATACGACAAGAGCACAGATACGCAGTATTTT. Protein: CASRYDKSTDTQYF.

This clonotype was observed at least ten times. This chain connects TRBV7-2 to TRBJ1-1; weak D call: TRBD1 (5 bases). The CDR3 sequence is 13 residues long. Germline assignment: CDR1 SGHTA and CDR2 FQGNSA. Trimming removed 7 bases from V and 4 bases from J, with 13 bases in between. The CDR3 loop is CASIFTGGTEAFF. CDR3 in DNA: TGTGCCAGCATTTTTACCGGGGGCACTGAAGCTTTCTTT. Filled out from reference TRBV7-2 and TRBJ1-1, the complete variable domain reads GAGVSQSPSNKVTEKGKDVELRCDPISGHTALYWYRQSLGQGLEFLIYFQGNSAPDKSGLPSDRFSAERTGGSVSTLTIQRTQQEDSAVYLCASIFTGGTEAFFGQGTRLTVV.

With regard to this clonotype: A much larger clone differs by one base, so this may be a read error. V usage is TRBV7-6 and J usage is TRBJ1-2; 7 positions match TRBD1. The V and J ends lost 4 bases and 6 bases, in that order; junction bases with no gene match: 8. The germline V gene encodes CDR1 SGHVS and CDR2 FNYEAQ. The CDR3 spans 14 residues. CDR3 sequence reads: CASSSRDRDNGYTF. As DNA, the CDR3 is TGTGCCAGCAGCTCCCGGGACAGAGATAATGGCTACACCTTC.

The J gene is TRBJ2-1, the V gene TRBV2; D is uncertain. CDR1 SNHLY and CDR2 FYNNEI come from the germline V gene. V was clipped by 0 bases and J by 9 bases, with 9 bases between them. The CDR3 covers 13 residues. CDR3 in amino acids: CASSEAGQLEQFF. The CDR3 nucleotides read TGTGCCAGCAGTGAAGCGGGTCAGCTTGAGCAGTTCTTC.

Only a few counts were recorded for this clonotype. The CDR3 DNA reads TGCGCCAGCAGCCAAGCGGGAGACAATGAGCAGTTCTTC. Protein product: CASSQAGDNEQFF. The chain recombines TRBV4-3 with TRBJ2-1, with D perhaps TRBD2 (6 bases). Trimming left V 1 base short and J 5 bases short, with 6 bases between. The length of the CDR3 is 13 residues. The germline gives CDR1 LGHNA, CDR2 YSLEER.

This clonotype was counted a single time. The chain joins TRBV7-8 to TRBJ2-5; 11 bases are a match to TRBD2. This CDR3 is 17 amino acids long. Germline trimming cut 3 bases from V and 3 bases from J; bases unmatched to any gene: 9. Germline CDR1 and CDR2: SGHVS and FQNEAQ. The CDR3 spells CASSFRTGTSGKETQYF. In DNA form, the CDR3 reads TGTGCCAGCAGCTTTAGAACCGGGACTAGCGGAAAAGAGACCCAGTACTTC.

The sample holds a few counts of this clonotype. V gene TRBV28 combines with J gene TRBJ1-5; no firm D call. Germline values: CDR1 MDHEN, CDR2 SYDVKM. The CDR3 is 12 residues long. V lost 3 bases to trimming and J lost 6 bases, with 6 bases between them. The CDR3 nucleotides are TGTGCCAGCAGTTTGCAGTCTCAGCCCCAGCATTTT. Its translation is CASSLQSQPQHF.

The chain uses TRBV7-8 and TRBJ2-3; D might be TRBD2 (6 bases). Per germline, CDR1 SGHVS and CDR2 FQNEAQ. This CDR3 contains 14 residues. Deletions cut 4 bases from V and 4 bases from J, with 12 bases between. The CDR3 reads CASSWGERPDTQYF. The CDR3 DNA reads TGTGCCAGCAGCTGGGGGGAGCGGCCAGATACGCAGTATTTT.

This clonotype appeared a few times. This rearrangement joins TRBV5-1 to TRBJ2-7, with TRBD1 identical over 7 bases. Germline trimming cut 4 bases from V and 5 bases from J; bases unmatched to any gene: 6. The CDR3 loop spans 13 amino acids. CDR1 SGHRS and CDR2 YFSETQ come from the germline V gene. The CDR3 reads CASSQYTGDEQYF. The CDR3 DNA reads as TGCGCCAGCAGCCAATACACAGGGGACGAGCAGTACTTC.

The chain carries TRBV2 and TRBJ2-7; D is perhaps TRBD2 (5 bases). Trimming left V 7 bases short and J 3 bases short, with 19 bases between. The germline gives CDR1 SNHLY, CDR2 FYNNEI. This CDR3 contains 15 residues. The CDR3 spells CASTGLPSEGYEQYF. CDR3 nucleotides: TGTGCCAGCACTGGTCTTCCTTCCGAGGGCTACGAGCAGTACTTC.